Below, 13 T cell receptor beta chains from the same sample are listed, as sequenced in a study of T cells after yellow fever vaccination. TCRdb analysed the 5' RACE reads with MiXCR anew, one entry per CDR3 protein. Altogether 100,000 or so distinct CDR3 sequences are present, 8% to 10% being singletons, with the ten largest covering roughly 15%. The starting material was CD8+ T cells not binding an NS4B(214-222) dextramer, sorted from PBMCs, obtained around 14 days after the first yellow fever vaccination. Every receptor here comes from a man younger than 35 who received the YFV17D yellow fever vaccine.

The chain couples TRBV19 to TRBJ2-2; the D gene is possibly TRBD1 (5 bases). CDR1 and CDR2 from the germline V gene are LNHDA and SQIVND (reference sequence). V lost 3 bases and J lost 7, with 12 bases in between. The CDR3 has 14 amino acids. For the CDR3, the DNA is TGTGCCAGTAGTATCGGTGGGGCAGGCGGGGAGCTGTTTTTT. Protein product: CASSIGGAGGELFF.

V gene TRBV12-3 or TRBV12-4 combines with J gene TRBJ1-5; D is ambiguous. Trimming took 1 base from V and 9 from J, leaving 7 bases between them. The CDR3 is made up of 12 amino acids. CDR3 sequence (DNA): TGTGCCAGCAGTTTAGGGACTCTGCCCCAGCATTTT. Translated: CASSLGTLPQHF.

At least ten counts were recorded for this clonotype. The genes are TRBV10-3 and TRBJ2-7, with TRBD2 matching 11 bases. V shed 6 bases, J shed 2 bases, and the junction held 6 bases outside the gene matches. The CDR3 spans 15 residues. Germline CDR1 ENHRY, CDR2 SYGVKD. CDR3 amino acids: CAIRAIAGGTYEQYF. For the CDR3, the DNA is TGTGCCATCAGGGCCATAGCGGGGGGGACCTACGAGCAGTACTTC.

A few counts support this clonotype. The rearrangement uses TRBV6-1 and TRBJ1-1; D remains ambiguous. Trimming removed 5 bases at V and 5 bases at J, with 18 bases between. This CDR3 is built from 15 residues. Germline V gene data show CDR1 as MNHNS and CDR2 as SASEGT. The chain's CDR3 is CASSNLGFGITEAFF. The CDR3 coding sequence is TGTGCCAGCAGTAATCTGGGGTTTGGAATTACTGAAGCTTTCTTT.

The chain joins TRBV3-1 to TRBJ2-1; D may match TRBD1 or TRBD2 (5 bases each). Germline CDR1 LGHDT, CDR2 YNNKEL (reference sequence). CDR3 length equals 14 residues. The V and J ends lost 2 bases and 5 bases respectively, with 10 bases between them. CDR3 sequence: CASSQSGGHNEQFF. The DNA of the CDR3 is TGTGCCAGCAGCCAATCTGGGGGACACAATGAGCAGTTCTTC.

This clonotype was picked up many times. The gene calls are TRBV4-2 and TRBJ2-2; D not certain. The germline CDR1 and CDR2 sequences are LGHNA and YNFKEQ. Trimming shortened V by 0 bases and J by 1 base, and 15 bases separated the two germline ends. The CDR3 consists of 18 residues. The CDR3 loop is CASSQDLPSGENTGELFF. DNA of the CDR3: TGTGCCAGCAGCCAAGATTTGCCCTCAGGAGAGAACACCGGGGAGCTGTTTTTT.

This clonotype was seen only a few times. The rearrangement links TRBV27 to TRBJ2-7; D remains ambiguous. Looked up from germline, CDR1 is MNHEY and CDR2 is SMNVEV (reference sequence). CDR3 length equals 14 residues. The V gene lost 5 bases and the J gene lost 0 bases, with 11 bases spanning the gap. CDR3 protein: CASSPNLISYEQYV. CDR3 DNA: TGTGCCAGCAGTCCCAACCTTATCTCCTACGAGCAGTACGTC.

The gene calls are TRBV5-1 and TRBJ2-3; the match to TRBD2 covers 9 bases. Germline values: CDR1 SGHRS, CDR2 YFSETQ. The CDR3 is 15 amino acids. V was pared by 4 bases and J by 6 bases, with 9 bases of the junction left unmatched. In DNA, the CDR3 is TGCGCCAGCAGCGAAGGACTAGCGAGGACGGATACGCAGTATTTT. Translating gives CASSEGLARTDTQYF.

V and J are TRBV6-6 and TRBJ2-7, with a possible D match to TRBD1 (6 bases). V dropped 5 bases and J dropped 5 bases, with 10 bases sitting between them. From germline, CDR1 is MNHNY and CDR2 SVGAGI (reference sequence). The CDR3 spans 12 residues. CDR3 loop: CASSHRDHEQYV. The DNA of the CDR3 is TGTGCCAGCAGTCACAGGGATCACGAGCAGTACGTC.

This clonotype was picked up a small number of times. This chain links TRBV10-3 with TRBJ1-1; D not certain. Trimming removed 0 bases from V and 3 bases from J, with 23 bases in between. Germline lookup yields CDR1 ENHRY and CDR2 SYGVKD. This CDR3 is built from 19 residues. In DNA, the CDR3 is TGTGCCATCAGTGAGTCGATTGGCCGGGGTCGGGAGGGCGACACTGAAGCTTTCTTT. Translation gives CAISESIGRGREGDTEAFF.

The J gene is TRBJ2-3, the V gene TRBV4-1; the D gene is possibly TRBD1 (6 bases). With 7 bases removed from V and 3 bases from J, the gap between germline ends came to 17 bases. The length of the CDR3 is 15 residues. CDR1 MGHRA and CDR2 YSYEKL come from the germline V gene. Written as DNA, the CDR3 is TGCGCCAGCACCCGACAGGAGTTAGTGACAGATACGCAGTATTTT. This encodes CASTRQELVTDTQYF.

Only a few counts were recorded for this clonotype. This chain uses TRBV6-2 or TRBV6-3 with TRBJ2-2; no reliable D call. V was clipped by 2 bases and J by 6 bases, with 7 bases between them. CDR3 length equals 13 residues. CDR1 and CDR2 (germline): MNHEY, SVGEGT. As DNA, the CDR3 is TGTGCCAGCAGTTACAAGGATCCCGGGGAGCTGTTTTTT. It codes for CASSYKDPGELFF.

The chain has TRBV5-6 and TRBJ2-7; D may be TRBD1 (5 bases). Trimming shortened V by 5 bases and J by 0 bases, and 12 bases separated the two germline ends. This CDR3 is built from 14 residues. Germline assignment: CDR1 SGHDT and CDR2 YYEEEE. The DNA of the CDR3 is TGTGCCAGCAGAGCCACAGGTTTCTCCTACGAGCAGTACTTC. Translating gives CASRATGFSYEQYF.